This T cell receptor (beta chain) was found in a study of T-cell memory formation after mild COVID-19. Study summary: Largely donor-specific sequence clusters came from a couple of donors. Regarding the study as a whole: CD4+ bias marked clones expanding day 15 to 37, unlike balanced contracting clones. Shrinking CD4+ clones were chiefly CM and EM; CD8+ ones were chiefly EMRA.

5'RACE, which relied on constant-segment primers, yielded TCR alpha and TCR beta cDNA libraries carrying sample barcodes and UMIs. Each CDR3 protein is one row after TCRdb ran MiXCR on the 5' RACE reads. The sample records some 100,000 distinct CDR3 sequences, approximately 10% being singletons. To note about this clonotype: What it binds is not known.

The specimen sequenced was PBMCs or a T cell subset sorted from them (not recorded which). This sequence was found in a man in his late teens or twenties who had mild COVID-19 (a few samples of this study predate the infection). Cell type and time point are not known.

The CDR3 region has the DNA TGCGCCAGCAGCCAAGATAGCGGGGGGGCCTCCTACAATGAGCAGTTCTTC. Residues: CASSQDSGGASYNEQFF. The gene calls are TRBV4-3 and TRBJ2-1, with 11 bases aligning to TRBD2. The length of the CDR3 is 17 residues. CDR1 is LGHNA and CDR2 is YSLEER in the germline V gene. The J segment lost 0 bases and the V segment lost 0 bases, leaving 1 base of the junction unmatched.